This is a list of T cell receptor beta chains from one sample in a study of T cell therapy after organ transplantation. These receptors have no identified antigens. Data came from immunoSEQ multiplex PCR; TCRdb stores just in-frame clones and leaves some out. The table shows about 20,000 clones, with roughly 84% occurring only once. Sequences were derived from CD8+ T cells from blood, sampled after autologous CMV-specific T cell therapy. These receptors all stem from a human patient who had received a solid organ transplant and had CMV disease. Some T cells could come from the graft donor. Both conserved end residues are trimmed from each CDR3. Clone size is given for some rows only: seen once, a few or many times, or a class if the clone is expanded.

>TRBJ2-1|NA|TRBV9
ASSGHQQF
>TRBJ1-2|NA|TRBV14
ASSQNRLFYT
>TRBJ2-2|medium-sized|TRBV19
ASSSPTWIGELF
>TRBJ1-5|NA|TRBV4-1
ASSRTDGQPQH
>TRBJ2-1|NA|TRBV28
ASSLLFGGGTSDNEQF
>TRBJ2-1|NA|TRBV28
ASSLLVLGNEQF
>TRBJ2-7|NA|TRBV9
ASSVGGNSYEQY
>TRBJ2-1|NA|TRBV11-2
ASSLDFRLAGGTQF
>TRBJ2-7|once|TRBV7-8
ASSPGRPNEQY
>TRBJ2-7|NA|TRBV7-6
ASSLADGAGEQY
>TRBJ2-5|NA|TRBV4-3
ASSQDPPVDTYQETQY
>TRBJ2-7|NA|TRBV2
ASSDGTGFYEQY
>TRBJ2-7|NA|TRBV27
ASSLKSSYEQY
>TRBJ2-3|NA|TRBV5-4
ASSPTGGRIDTQY
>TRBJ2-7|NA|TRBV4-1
ASSQERPYEQY
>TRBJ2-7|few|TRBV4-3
ASSQVGDTSYEQY
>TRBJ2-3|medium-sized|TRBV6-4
ASSDGSTDTQY
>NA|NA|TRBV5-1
ASSLGLVEQY
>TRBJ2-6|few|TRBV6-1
ASSEENSGANVLT
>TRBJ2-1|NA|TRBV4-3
ASSQDSIYEQF
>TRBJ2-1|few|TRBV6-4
ASSETSGSYNEQF
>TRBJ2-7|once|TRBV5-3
ASSFGTGVYEQY
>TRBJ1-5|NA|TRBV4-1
ASSQFAGQPQH
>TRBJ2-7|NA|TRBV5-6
ASSFGTSGGSEQY
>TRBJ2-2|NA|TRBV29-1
SVARESGELF
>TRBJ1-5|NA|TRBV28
ASSFAWQPQH
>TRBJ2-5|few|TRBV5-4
ASSLGRSKETQY
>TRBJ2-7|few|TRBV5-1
ASSVGEGSYEQY
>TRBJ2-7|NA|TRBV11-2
ASSLRQGPIEQY
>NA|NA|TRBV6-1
ASSEEGTGGYEQY
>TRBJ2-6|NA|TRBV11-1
ASSIWDSGANVLT
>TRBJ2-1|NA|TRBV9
ASSEGDVEQF
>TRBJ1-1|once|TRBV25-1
ASSATQGGWETEAF
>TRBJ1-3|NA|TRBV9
ASSGQGSGNTIY
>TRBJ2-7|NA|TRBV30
AWSYGGWEQY
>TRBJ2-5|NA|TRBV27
ATGRLATQETQY
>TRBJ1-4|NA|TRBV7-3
ASSHPGEKLF
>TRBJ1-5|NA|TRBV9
ASSPGGMNQPQH
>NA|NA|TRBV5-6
ASSLGASLAGEQY
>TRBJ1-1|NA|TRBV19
ASSDGRYTEAF
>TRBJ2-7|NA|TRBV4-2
ASSQYTGTGSNEQY
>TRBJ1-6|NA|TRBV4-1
ASSLTGTGTSPLH